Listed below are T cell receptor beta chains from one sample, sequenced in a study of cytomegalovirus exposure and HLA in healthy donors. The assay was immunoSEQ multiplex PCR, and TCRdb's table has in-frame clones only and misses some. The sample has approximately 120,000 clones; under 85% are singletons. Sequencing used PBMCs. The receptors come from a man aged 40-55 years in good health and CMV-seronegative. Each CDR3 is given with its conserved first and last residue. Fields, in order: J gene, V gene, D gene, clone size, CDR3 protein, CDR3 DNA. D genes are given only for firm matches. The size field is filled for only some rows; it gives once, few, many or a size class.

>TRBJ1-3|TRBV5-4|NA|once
CASSLKGVFGNTIYF
TGTGCCAGCAGCTTAAAGGGGGTTTTTGGAAACACCATATATTTT
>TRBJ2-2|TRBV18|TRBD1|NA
CASSPGTARSGGELFF
TGTGCCAGCTCACCCGGGACAGCCCGAAGTGGCGGGGAGCTGTTTTTT
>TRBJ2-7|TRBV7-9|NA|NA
CSSSLPLLEQYF
TGTTCCAGCAGCTTACCCCTCCTTGAGCAGTACTTC
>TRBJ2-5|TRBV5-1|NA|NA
CASSLTGRQETQYF
TGCGCCAGCAGCTTAACAGGGCGGCAAGAGACCCAGTACTTC
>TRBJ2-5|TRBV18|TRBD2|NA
CASSLPGGPRETQYF
TGTGCCAGCTCACTCCCGGGGGGGCCGCGGGAGACCCAGTACTTC
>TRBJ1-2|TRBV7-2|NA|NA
CASSLAGANYGYTF
TGTGCCAGCAGCTTAGCCGGAGCTAACTATGGCTACACCTTC
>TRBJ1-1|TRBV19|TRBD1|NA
CASSLQGLGTEAFF
TGTGCCAGTAGTTTACAGGGGTTAGGCACTGAAGCTTTCTTT
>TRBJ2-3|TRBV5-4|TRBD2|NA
CASSLALAGGSDTQYF
TGTGCCAGCAGCTTGGCCCTAGCGGGGGGATCAGATACGCAGTATTTT
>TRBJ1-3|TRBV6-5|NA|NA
CASSYSQGTGNTIYF
TGTGCCAGCAGTTATTCACAGGGTACTGGAAACACCATATATTTT
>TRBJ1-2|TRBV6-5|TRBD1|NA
CASRGGARGYTF
TGTGCCAGCAGAGGGGGCGCGAGAGGCTACACCTTC
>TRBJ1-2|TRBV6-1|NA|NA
CASSETGVFGYTF
TGTGCCAGCAGTGAGACCGGGGTGTTCGGCTACACCTTC
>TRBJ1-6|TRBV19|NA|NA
CASNSSPNSPLHF
TGTGCCAGTAACAGCTCCCCAAATTCACCCCTCCACTTT
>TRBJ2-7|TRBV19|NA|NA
CASSSGDYEQYF
TGTGCCAGTAGTTCAGGGGACTACGAGCAGTACTTC
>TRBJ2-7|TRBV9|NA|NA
CASSVGPGPTYEQYF
TGTGCCAGCAGCGTAGGGCCGGGTCCGACCTACGAGCAGTACTTC
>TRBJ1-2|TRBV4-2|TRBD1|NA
CASSQGGQDNYGYTF
TGTGCCAGCAGCCAAGGGGGACAGGACAACTATGGCTACACCTTC
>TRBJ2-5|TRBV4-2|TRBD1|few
CASSQETGGEEEETQYF
TGTGCCAGCAGCCAAGAGACAGGGGGCGAGGAGGAGGAGACCCAGTACTTC
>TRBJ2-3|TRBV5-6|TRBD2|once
CASSLAGGGRTDTQYF
TGTGCCAGCAGCTTGGCGGGCGGGGGGCGCACAGATACGCAGTATTTT
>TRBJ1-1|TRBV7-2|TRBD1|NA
CASSADRGTEAFF
TGTGCCAGCAGCGCTGACAGGGGCACTGAAGCTTTCTTT
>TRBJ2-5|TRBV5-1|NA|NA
CASSEEETQYF
TGCGCCAGCAGCGAGGAAGAGACCCAGTACTTC
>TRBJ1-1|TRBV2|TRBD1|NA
CASSGTGGRTEAFF
TGTGCCAGCAGTGGGACAGGGGGAAGAACTGAAGCTTTCTTT
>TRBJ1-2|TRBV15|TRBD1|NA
CATSRDLDRIYGYTF
TGTGCCACCAGCAGAGATTTGGACAGGATCTATGGCTACACCTTC
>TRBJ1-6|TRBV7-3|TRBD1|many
CASSWTGVYSPLHF
TGTGCCAGCAGTTGGACAGGGGTCTATTCACCCCTCCACTTT
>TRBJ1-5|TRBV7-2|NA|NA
CASSSGGVGSNQPQHF
TGTGCCAGCAGCTCGGGAGGGGTGGGGAGCAATCAGCCCCAGCATTTT
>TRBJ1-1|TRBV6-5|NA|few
CASSYQIAPNTEAFF
TGTGCCAGCAGTTACCAGATTGCCCCAAACACTGAAGCTTTCTTT
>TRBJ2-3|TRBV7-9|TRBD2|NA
CASIWEAGGPADTQYF
TGTGCCAGCATTTGGGAAGCGGGGGGGCCGGCAGATACGCAGTATTTT
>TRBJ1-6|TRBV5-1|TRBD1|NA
CASSSHPGGQGFSSYNSPLHF
TGCGCCAGCAGCTCCCACCCGGGGGGACAGGGTTTTTCGTCCTATAATTCACCCCTCCACTTT
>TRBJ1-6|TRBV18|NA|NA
CASSPGLPGGNSPPHF
TGTGCCAGCTCTCCCGGCCTCCCAGGTGGTAATTCACCCCCCCACTTT
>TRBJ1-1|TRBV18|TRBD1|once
CASSPVQGAEAFF
TGTGCCAGCTCACCTGTACAGGGGGCAGAGGCTTTCTTT
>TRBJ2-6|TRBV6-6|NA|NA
CASSYSVTGANVLTF
TGTGCCAGCAGTTACTCCGTAACTGGGGCCAACGTCCTGACTTTC